These T cell receptor beta chains were read from a single sample in a study of coeliac disease. TCRdb's table, derived via immunoSEQ multiplex PCR, lists solely in-frame clones and lacks some. The table has 2,500 to 3,500 clones, 71% seen once; the top ten hold 20%. Sequenced sample: lymphocytes from the gut lamina propria. The receptors stem from an elderly man without celiac disease. The CDR3 runs from the conserved cysteine through the conserved F or W. D genes are given only for firm matches. Clone size, where shown, is once, few, many, or a class for clones that have expanded.

abundance: -; j_gene: TRBJ1-3; v_gene: TRBV6-1; d_gene: TRBD1; CDR3aa: CASSEPRTGIGNTIYF; CDR3nt: TGTGCCAGCAGTGAACCCCGGACAGGGATCGGAAACACCATATATTTT
abundance: -; j_gene: TRBJ2-1; v_gene: TRBV7-2; d_gene: TRBD1; CDR3aa: CASSLGSGGYNEQFF; CDR3nt: TGTGCCAGCAGCTTAGGGTCAGGGGGCTACAATGAGCAGTTCTTC
abundance: -; j_gene: TRBJ1-5; v_gene: TRBV5-6; d_gene: -; CDR3aa: CASSKDRNQPQHF; CDR3nt: TGTGCCAGCAGCAAGGACAGAAACCAGCCCCAGCATTTT
abundance: -; j_gene: TRBJ1-5; v_gene: TRBV10-2; d_gene: TRBD1; CDR3aa: CASSGTDRRNQPQHF; CDR3nt: TGCGCCAGCAGCGGAACGGACAGGAGGAATCAGCCCCAGCATTTT
abundance: -; j_gene: TRBJ1-3; v_gene: TRBV10-3; d_gene: -; CDR3aa: CAISPGSGNTIYF; CDR3nt: TGTGCCATCAGCCCAGGCTCTGGAAACACCATATATTTT
abundance: -; j_gene: TRBJ1-4; v_gene: TRBV21-1; d_gene: -; CDR3aa: CASSQDRVWEKLFF; CDR3nt: TGTGCCAGCAGCCAGGACAGGGTGTGGGAAAAACTGTTTTTT
abundance: once; j_gene: TRBJ1-2; v_gene: TRBV5-4; d_gene: -; CDR3aa: CASGYHLPGKTYGYTF; CDR3nt: TGTGCCAGCGGTTACCACTTACCAGGAAAGACCTATGGCTACACCTTC
abundance: few; j_gene: TRBJ1-2; v_gene: TRBV6-4; d_gene: -; CDR3aa: CASSDGEGSTYGYTF; CDR3nt: TGTGCCAGCAGTGACGGAGAGGGCAGTACCTATGGCTACACCTTC
abundance: -; j_gene: TRBJ2-1; v_gene: TRBV4-1; d_gene: TRBD2; CDR3aa: CASSQGAQVGGRGDEQFF; CDR3nt: TGCGCCAGCAGCCAAGGGGCCCAGGTTGGCGGGAGGGGGGATGAGCAGTTCTTC
abundance: -; j_gene: TRBJ2-7; v_gene: TRBV7-2; d_gene: TRBD2; CDR3aa: CASSLLQREGLDEQYF; CDR3nt: TGTGCCAGCAGCCTACTCCAGCGGGAGGGCCTCGACGAGCAGTACTTC
abundance: -; j_gene: TRBJ1-1; v_gene: TRBV6-5; d_gene: -; CDR3aa: CASSARVGTEAFF; CDR3nt: TGTGCCAGCAGTGCTCGGGTGGGCACTGAAGCTTTCTTT
abundance: few; j_gene: TRBJ2-1; v_gene: TRBV27; d_gene: TRBD2; CDR3aa: CASRLLGLADYNEQFF; CDR3nt: TGTGCCAGTCGTCTCTTGGGACTAGCGGACTACAATGAGCAGTTCTTC
abundance: few; j_gene: TRBJ2-1; v_gene: TRBV5-1; d_gene: TRBD2; CDR3aa: CASSLGLAGEQFF; CDR3nt: TGCGCCAGCAGCCTGGGACTAGCTGGTGAGCAGTTCTTC
abundance: -; j_gene: TRBJ2-4; v_gene: TRBV5-1; d_gene: TRBD2; CDR3aa: CASAAGEAKNIQYF; CDR3nt: TGCGCCAGCGCTGCGGGGGAGGCCAAAAACATTCAGTACTTC
abundance: -; j_gene: TRBJ2-4; v_gene: TRBV11-1; d_gene: TRBD2; CDR3aa: CASSPSGRVGNIQYF; CDR3nt: TGTGCCAGCAGTCCTAGCGGGAGGGTGGGGAACATTCAGTACTTC
abundance: few; j_gene: TRBJ2-5; v_gene: TRBV9; d_gene: TRBD2; CDR3aa: CASSPRTSGDGAQYF; CDR3nt: TGTGCCAGCAGCCCGCGGACTAGCGGAGACGGGGCCCAGTACTTC
abundance: -; j_gene: TRBJ2-2; v_gene: TRBV30; d_gene: TRBD1; CDR3aa: CASTGVTGELFF; CDR3nt: TGTGCCTCGACAGGGGTCACCGGGGAGCTGTTTTTT
abundance: -; j_gene: TRBJ1-2; v_gene: TRBV7-9; d_gene: -; CDR3aa: CASSHDTGYTF; CDR3nt: TGTGCCAGCAGCCACGACACTGGCTACACCTTC
abundance: -; j_gene: TRBJ2-2; v_gene: TRBV14; d_gene: TRBD1; CDR3aa: CASSTRQGRVGELFF; CDR3nt: TGTGCCAGCAGCACCAGACAGGGGCGAGTCGGGGAGCTGTTTTTT
abundance: -; j_gene: TRBJ2-7; v_gene: TRBV21-1; d_gene: -; CDR3aa: CASSKVPGQAYEQYF; CDR3nt: TGTGCCAGCAGCAAAGTTCCGGGACAGGCCTACGAGCAGTACTTC
abundance: -; j_gene: TRBJ1-2; v_gene: TRBV7-2; d_gene: TRBD1; CDR3aa: CASSSSGTGNYGYTF; CDR3nt: TGTGCCAGCAGCTCATCCGGGACAGGGAACTATGGCTACACCTTC
abundance: -; j_gene: TRBJ1-2; v_gene: TRBV19; d_gene: -; CDR3aa: CASSTDYGYTF; CDR3nt: TGTGCCAGTAGTACGGACTATGGCTACACCTTC